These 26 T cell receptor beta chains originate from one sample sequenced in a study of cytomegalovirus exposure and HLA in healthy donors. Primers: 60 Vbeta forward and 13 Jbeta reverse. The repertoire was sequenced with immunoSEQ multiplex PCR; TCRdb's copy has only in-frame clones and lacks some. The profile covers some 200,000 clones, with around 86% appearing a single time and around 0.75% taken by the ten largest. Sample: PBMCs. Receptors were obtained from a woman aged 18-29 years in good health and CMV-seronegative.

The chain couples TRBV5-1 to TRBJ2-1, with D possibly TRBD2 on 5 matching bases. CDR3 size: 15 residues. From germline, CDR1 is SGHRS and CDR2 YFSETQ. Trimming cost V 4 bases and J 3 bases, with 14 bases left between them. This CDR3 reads CASSPTRADYNEQFF. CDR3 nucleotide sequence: TGCGCCAGCAGCCCGACGCGGGCAGACTACAATGAGCAGTTCTTC. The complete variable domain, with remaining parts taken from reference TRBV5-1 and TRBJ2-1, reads KAGVTQTPRYLIKTRGQQVTLSCSPISGHRSVSWYQQTPGQGLQFLFEYFSETQRNKGNFPGRFSGRQFSNSRSEMNVSTLELGDSALYLCASSPTRADYNEQFFGPGTRLTVL.

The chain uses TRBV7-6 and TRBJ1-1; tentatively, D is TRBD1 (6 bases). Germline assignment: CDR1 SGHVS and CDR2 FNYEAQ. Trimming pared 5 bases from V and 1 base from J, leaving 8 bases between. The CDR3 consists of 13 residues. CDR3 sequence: CASSRGQNTEAFF. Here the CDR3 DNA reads TGTGCCAGCAGCCGGGGACAGAACACTGAAGCTTTCTTT.

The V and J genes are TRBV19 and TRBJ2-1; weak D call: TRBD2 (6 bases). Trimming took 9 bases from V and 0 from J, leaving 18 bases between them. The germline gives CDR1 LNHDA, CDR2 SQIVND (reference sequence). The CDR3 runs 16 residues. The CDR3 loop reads CASSFLGRGSYNEQFF. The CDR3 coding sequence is TGTGCCAGCTCTTTCCTGGGGCGGGGCTCCTACAATGAGCAGTTCTTC.

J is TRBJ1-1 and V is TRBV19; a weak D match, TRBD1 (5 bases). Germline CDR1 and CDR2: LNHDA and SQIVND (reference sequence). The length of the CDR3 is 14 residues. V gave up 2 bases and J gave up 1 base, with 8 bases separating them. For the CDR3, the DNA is TGTGCCAGTAGTATATCCCAGGGGAACACTGAAGCTTTCTTT. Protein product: CASSISQGNTEAFF. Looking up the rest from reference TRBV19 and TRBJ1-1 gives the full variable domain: DGGITQSPKYLFRKEGQNVTLSCEQNLNHDAMYWYRQDPGQGLRLIYYSQIVNDFQKGDIAEGYSVSREKKESFPLTVTSAQKNPTAFYLCASSISQGNTEAFFGQGTRLTVV.

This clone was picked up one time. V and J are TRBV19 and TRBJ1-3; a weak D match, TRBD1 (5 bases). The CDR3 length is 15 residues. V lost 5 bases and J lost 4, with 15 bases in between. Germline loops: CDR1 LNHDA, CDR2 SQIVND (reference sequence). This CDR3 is CASSVKGYSGNTIYF. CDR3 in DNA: TGTGCCAGTAGTGTTAAGGGGTATTCCGGAAACACCATATATTTT.

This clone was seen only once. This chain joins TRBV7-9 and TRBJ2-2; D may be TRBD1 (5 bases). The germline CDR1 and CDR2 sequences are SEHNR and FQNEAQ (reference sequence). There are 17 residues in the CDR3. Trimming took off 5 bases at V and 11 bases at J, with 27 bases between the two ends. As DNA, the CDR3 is TGTGCCAGCAGCAATCCCCCTGGACAAGGTGGGATTCACGAGCTGTTTTTT. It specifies CASSNPPGQGGIHELFF.

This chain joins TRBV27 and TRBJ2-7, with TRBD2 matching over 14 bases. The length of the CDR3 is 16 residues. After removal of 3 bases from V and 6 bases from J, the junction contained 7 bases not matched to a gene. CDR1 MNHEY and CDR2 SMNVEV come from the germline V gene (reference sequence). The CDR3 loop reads CASSFGTSGGASEQYF. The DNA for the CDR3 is TGTGCCAGCAGTTTCGGGACTAGCGGGGGTGCAAGCGAGCAGTACTTC.

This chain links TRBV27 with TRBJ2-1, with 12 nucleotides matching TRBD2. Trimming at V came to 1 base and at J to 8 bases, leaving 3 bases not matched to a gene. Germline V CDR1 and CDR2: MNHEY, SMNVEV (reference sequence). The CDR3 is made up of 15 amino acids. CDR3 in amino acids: CASSLWTSGDHEQFF. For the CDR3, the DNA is TGTGCCAGCAGTTTATGGACTAGCGGGGATCATGAGCAGTTCTTC.

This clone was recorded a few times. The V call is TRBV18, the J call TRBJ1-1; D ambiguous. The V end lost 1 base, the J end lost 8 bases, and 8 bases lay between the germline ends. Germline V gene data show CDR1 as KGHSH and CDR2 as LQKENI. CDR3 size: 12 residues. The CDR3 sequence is CASSPRNGEAFF. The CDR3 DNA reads TGTGCCAGCTCACCACGGAACGGGGAAGCTTTCTTT. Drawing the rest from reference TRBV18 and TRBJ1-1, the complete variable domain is NAGVMQNPRHLVRRRGQEARLRCSPMKGHSHVYWYRQLPEEGLKFMVYLQKENIIDESGMPKERFSAEFPKEGPSILRIQQVVRGDSAAYFCASSPRNGEAFFGQGTRLTVV.

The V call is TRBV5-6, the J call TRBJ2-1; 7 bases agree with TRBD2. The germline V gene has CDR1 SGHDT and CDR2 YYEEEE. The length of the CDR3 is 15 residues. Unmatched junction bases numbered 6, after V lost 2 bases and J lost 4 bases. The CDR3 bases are TGTGCCAGCAGCTTTGGCAGCGGGAAATACAATGAGCAGTTCTTC. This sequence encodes CASSFGSGKYNEQFF.

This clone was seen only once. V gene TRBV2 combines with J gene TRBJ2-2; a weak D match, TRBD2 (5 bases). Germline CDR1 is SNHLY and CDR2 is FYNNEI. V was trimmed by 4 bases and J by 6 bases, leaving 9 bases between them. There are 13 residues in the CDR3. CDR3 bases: TGTGCCAGCAGTGGGCTCGGGGCCGGGGAGCTGTTTTTT. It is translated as CASSGLGAGELFF.

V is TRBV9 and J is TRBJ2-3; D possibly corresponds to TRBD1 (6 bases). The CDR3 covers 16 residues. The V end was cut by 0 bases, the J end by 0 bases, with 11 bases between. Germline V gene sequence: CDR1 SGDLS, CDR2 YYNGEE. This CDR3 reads CASSVVAGASTDTQYF. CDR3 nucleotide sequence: TGTGCCAGCAGCGTAGTAGCAGGGGCTAGCACAGATACGCAGTATTTT.

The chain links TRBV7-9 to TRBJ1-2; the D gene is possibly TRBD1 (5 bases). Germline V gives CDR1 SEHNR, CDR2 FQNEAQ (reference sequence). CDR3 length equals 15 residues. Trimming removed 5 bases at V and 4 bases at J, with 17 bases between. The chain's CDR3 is CASSDGGIPTYGYTF. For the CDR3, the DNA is TGTGCCAGCAGCGACGGGGGAATTCCTACCTATGGCTACACCTTC.

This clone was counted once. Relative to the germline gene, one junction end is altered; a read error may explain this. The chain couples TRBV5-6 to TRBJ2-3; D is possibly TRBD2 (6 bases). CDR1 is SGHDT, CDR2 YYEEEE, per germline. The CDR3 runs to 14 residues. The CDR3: CASSLERAERTRLW. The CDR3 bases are TGTGCCAGCAGCTTGGAGCGGGCGGAGCGGACTCGACTGTGG.

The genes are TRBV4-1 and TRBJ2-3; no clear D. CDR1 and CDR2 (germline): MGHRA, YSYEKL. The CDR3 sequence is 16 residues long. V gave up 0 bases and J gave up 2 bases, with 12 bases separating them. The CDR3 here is CASSQEPVAFTDTQYF. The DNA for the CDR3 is TGCGCCAGCAGCCAAGAACCAGTCGCATTCACAGATACGCAGTATTTT.

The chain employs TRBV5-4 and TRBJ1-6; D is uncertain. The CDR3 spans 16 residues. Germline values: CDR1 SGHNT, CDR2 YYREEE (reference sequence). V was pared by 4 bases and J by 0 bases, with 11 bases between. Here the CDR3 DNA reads TGTGCCAGCAGCCCGGACGGGAGCTCCTATAATTCACCCCTCCACTTT. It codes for CASSPDGSSYNSPLHF.

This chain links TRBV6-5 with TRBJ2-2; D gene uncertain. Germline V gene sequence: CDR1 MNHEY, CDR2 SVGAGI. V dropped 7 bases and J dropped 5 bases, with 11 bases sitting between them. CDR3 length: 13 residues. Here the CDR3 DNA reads TGTGCCAGCACTCGACCGAGGACCGGGGAGCTGTTTTTT. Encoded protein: CASTRPRTGELFF.

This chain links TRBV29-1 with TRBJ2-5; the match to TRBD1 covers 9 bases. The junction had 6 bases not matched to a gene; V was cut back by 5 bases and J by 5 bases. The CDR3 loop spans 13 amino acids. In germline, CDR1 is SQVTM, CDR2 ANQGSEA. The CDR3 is CSVHGTGWETQYF. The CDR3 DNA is TGCAGCGTTCATGGGACAGGGTGGGAGACCCAGTACTTC. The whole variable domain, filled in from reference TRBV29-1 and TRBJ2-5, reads SAVISQKPSRDICQRGTSLTIQCQVDSQVTMMFWYRQQPGQSLTLIATANQGSEATYESGFVIDKFPISRPNLTFSTLTVSNMSPEDSSIYLCSVHGTGWETQYFGPGTRLLVL.

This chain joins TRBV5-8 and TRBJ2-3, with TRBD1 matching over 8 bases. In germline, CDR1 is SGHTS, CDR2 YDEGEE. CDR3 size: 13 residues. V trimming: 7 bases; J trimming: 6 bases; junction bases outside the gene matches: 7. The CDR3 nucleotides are TGTGCCAGCGAAGCCAGGGGGCCCGATACGCAGTATTTT. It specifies CASEARGPDTQYF.

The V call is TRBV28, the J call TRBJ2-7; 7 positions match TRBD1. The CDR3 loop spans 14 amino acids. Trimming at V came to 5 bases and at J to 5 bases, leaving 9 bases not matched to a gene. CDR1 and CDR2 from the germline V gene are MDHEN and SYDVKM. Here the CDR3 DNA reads TGTGCCAGCAGTCCGCTGACAGGGATGCACGAGCAGTACTTC. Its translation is CASSPLTGMHEQYF.

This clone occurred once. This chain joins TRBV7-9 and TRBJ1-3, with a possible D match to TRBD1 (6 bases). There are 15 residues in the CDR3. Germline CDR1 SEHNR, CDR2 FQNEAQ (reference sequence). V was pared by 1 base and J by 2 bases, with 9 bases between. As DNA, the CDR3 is TGTGCCAGCAGCTTAGTTACAGGGACTGGAAACACCATATATTTT. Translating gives CASSLVTGTGNTIYF.

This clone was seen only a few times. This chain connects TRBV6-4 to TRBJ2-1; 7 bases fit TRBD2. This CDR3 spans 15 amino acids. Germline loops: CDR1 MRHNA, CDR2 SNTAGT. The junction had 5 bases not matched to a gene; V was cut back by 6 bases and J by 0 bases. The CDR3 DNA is TGTGCCAGCAGAACGAGCGGGGACTCCTACAATGAGCAGTTCTTC. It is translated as CASRTSGDSYNEQFF.

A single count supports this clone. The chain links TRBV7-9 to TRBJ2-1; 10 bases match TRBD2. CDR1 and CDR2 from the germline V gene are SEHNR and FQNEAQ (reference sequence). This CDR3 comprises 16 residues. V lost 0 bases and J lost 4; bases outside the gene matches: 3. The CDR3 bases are TGTGCCAGCAGCTTAGCGCTAGCGGGAGATTACAATGAGCAGTTCTTC. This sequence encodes CASSLALAGDYNEQFF.

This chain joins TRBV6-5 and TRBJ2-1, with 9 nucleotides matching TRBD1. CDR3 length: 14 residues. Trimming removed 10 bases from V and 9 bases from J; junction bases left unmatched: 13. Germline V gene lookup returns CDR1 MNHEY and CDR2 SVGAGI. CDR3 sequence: CATIHRGPGGEQFF. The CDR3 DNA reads TGTGCCACCATTCACAGGGGGCCAGGAGGTGAGCAGTTCTTC.

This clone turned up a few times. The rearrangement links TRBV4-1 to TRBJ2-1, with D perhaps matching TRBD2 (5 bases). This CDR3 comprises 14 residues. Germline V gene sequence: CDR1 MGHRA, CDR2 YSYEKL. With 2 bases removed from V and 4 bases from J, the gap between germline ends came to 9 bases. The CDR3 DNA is TGCGCCAGCAGCCAACCCACGGGGTACAATGAGCAGTTCTTC. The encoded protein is CASSQPTGYNEQFF.

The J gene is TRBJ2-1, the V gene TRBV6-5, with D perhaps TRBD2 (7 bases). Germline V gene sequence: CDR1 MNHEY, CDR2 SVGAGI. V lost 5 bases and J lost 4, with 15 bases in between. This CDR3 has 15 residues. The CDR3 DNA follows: TGTGCCAGCAGTGGTGGGGGGGCTAGTTACAATGAGCAGTTCTTC. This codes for CASSGGGASYNEQFF.